Below are 9 T cell receptor beta chains sequenced from a single sample in a study of blood T cells in healthy people across ages. The use of a sample-barcoded 5' primer and a J-beta primer mix characterized a second PCR of about 7 to 12 cycles. In TCRdb, the 5' RACE reads were re-called with MiXCR into one record per CDR3 protein. The sample has 730,000 or so distinct CDR3 sequences; 40% to 45% are singletons. Sequenced input: blood. The receptors were sampled from a woman aged 60-70 years in good health.

This chain connects TRBV28 to TRBJ2-7; 12 bases are shared with TRBD2. With V trimmed by 5 bases and J by 6 bases, 11 bases remained unmatched. CDR3 size: 16 residues. CDR1 MDHEN and CDR2 SYDVKM come from the germline V gene. The chain's CDR3 is CASSPVTSGRPSEQYF. The CDR3 bases are TGTGCCAGCAGTCCCGTGACTAGCGGGAGACCCTCCGAGCAGTACTTC.

The chain is built from TRBV27 and TRBJ2-7; no reliable D call. Germline CDR1 and CDR2: MNHEY and SMNVEV (reference sequence). V was trimmed by 3 bases and J by 2 bases, leaving 14 bases between them. This CDR3 contains 15 residues. This chain's CDR3 is CASSFYSTITYEQYF. The CDR3 DNA reads as TGTGCCAGCAGTTTCTATTCCACAATTACCTACGAGCAGTACTTC.

This rearrangement joins TRBV7-2 to TRBJ2-1; D is perhaps TRBD2 (6 bases). This CDR3 region has 16 residues. The germline V gene has CDR1 SGHTA and CDR2 FQGNSA. The V gene lost 2 bases and the J gene lost 0 bases, with 11 bases spanning the gap. The CDR3 spells CASSLLSSGSYNEQFF. CDR3 DNA sequence: TGTGCCAGCAGCTTATTGAGTAGCGGCTCCTACAATGAGCAGTTCTTC.

This chain joins TRBV9 and TRBJ2-4; TRBD1 might be the D (5 bases). The DNA end is more similar to TRBJ2-5, so the J call may be wrong. The CDR3 is made up of 17 amino acids. Germline V gives CDR1 SGDLS, CDR2 YYNGEE. CDR3 loop: CASSVALGRAPQETQYF. The CDR3 DNA sequence: TGTGCCAGCAGCGTAGCTCTCGGCAGGGCCCCCCAAGAGACCCAGTACTTC.

The V and J genes are TRBV4-3 and TRBJ2-7; D unclear. Germline V gene lookup returns CDR1 LGHNA and CDR2 YSLEER. The CDR3 has 14 amino acids. V lost 1 base and J 2 bases, leaving 9 bases between the germline ends. The CDR3 sequence: CASSQVDRPYEQYF. CDR3 coding DNA: TGCGCCAGCAGCCAAGTGGACCGTCCCTACGAGCAGTACTTC.

As to this clonotype: One end of the junction is discordant with germline, which a read error may explain. The gene calls are TRBV12-3 or TRBV12-4 and TRBJ2-1, with 8 bases aligning to TRBD1. The CDR3 loop spans 18 amino acids. The CDR3 sequence is CTSSLDPNPQGARREQFF. The CDR3 bases are TGTACCAGCAGTTTGGACCCAAACCCCCAGGGGGCGAGGCGTGAGCAGTTCTTC.

The genes are TRBV10-3 and TRBJ2-4; 9 positions agree with TRBD2. The J call could be wrong; TRBJ2-7 is a better fit for the DNA end. The CDR3 length is 14 residues. CDR1 is ENHRY and CDR2 is SYGVKD in the germline V gene. The CDR3 spells CAISPQRGAYEQYF. DNA of the CDR3: TGTGCCATCAGTCCCCAGCGGGGGGCCTACGAGCAGTACTTC.

The chain links TRBV29-1 to TRBJ1-1, with D possibly being TRBD1 (6 bases). This CDR3 contains 11 residues. Per germline, CDR1 SQVTM and CDR2 ANQGSEA. V lost 6 bases, J lost 6 bases, and 11 bases lay in between. The CDR3, as DNA: TGCAGCGTGGCTCAGGGGTCTGAAGCTTTCTTT. This codes for CSVAQGSEAFF.

The genes are TRBV6-4 and TRBJ1-5; TRBD1 might be the D (5 bases). Looked up from germline, CDR1 is MRHNA and CDR2 is SNTAGT. The CDR3 has 16 residues. Trimming took 0 bases from V and 1 from J, leaving 10 bases between them. The CDR3 is CASSDSSGGSNQPQHF. As DNA, the CDR3 is TGTGCCAGCAGTGACTCGTCGGGGGGAAGCAATCAGCCCCAGCATTTT.